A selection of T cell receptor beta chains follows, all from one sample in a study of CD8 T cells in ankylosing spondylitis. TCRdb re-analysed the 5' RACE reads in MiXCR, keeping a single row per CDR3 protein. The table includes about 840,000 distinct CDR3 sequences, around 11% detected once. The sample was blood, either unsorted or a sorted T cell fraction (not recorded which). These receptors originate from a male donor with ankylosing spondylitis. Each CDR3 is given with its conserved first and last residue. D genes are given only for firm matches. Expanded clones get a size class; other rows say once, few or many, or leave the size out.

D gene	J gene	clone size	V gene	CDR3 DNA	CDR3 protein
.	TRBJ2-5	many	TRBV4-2	TGTGCCAGCAGCCAAGATAGAGGGAGAGGGAGAGAGACCCAGTACTTC	CASSQDRGRGRETQYF
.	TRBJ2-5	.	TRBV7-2	TGTGCCAGCAGCCAGGACAGTCCTTCCGCGACCCAGTACTTC	CASSQDSPSATQYF
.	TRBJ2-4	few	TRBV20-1	TGCAGTGCTACCCGGGGACCCTCGGGAAACATTCAGTACTTC	CSATRGPSGNIQYF
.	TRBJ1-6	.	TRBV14	TGTGCCAGCAGCCAAGACCTATCCTATAATTCACCCCTCCACTTT	CASSQDLSYNSPLHF
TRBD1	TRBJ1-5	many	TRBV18	TGTGCCAGCTCACCCTCAGGGGGGAGTTATAGCAATCAGCCCCAGCATTTT	CASSPSGGSYSNQPQHF
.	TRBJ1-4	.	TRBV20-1	TGCAGTGCTAGAAGGACAGCACATGAAAAACTGTTTTTT	CSARRTAHEKLFF
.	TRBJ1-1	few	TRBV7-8	TGTGCCAGCAGCTTAGACAGGAATAAAGCTTTCTTT	CASSLDRNKAFF
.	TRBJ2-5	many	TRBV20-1	TGCAGTGCCGGACGGGTCGTGATAAAGTACCAAGAGACCCAGTACTTC	CSAGRVVIKYQETQYF
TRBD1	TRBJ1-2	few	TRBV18	TGTGCCAGCTCAGGACAGGGAGCAGACTATGGCTACACCTTC	CASSGQGADYGYTF
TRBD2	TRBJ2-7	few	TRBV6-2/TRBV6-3	TGTGCCAGCAGTTACCTACAGCGGGAGCGGAGGAGCGAGCAGTACTTC	CASSYLQRERRSEQYF
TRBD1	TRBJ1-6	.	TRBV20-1	TGCAGTGCTAGAGAGGAGTGGGACAGCGCCTCACCCCTCCACTTT	CSAREEWDSASPLHF
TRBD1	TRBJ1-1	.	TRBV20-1	TGCAGTGCTAGAGGGGACAGGGGGCCGTACACTGAAGCTTTCTTT	CSARGDRGPYTEAFF
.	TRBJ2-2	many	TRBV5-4	TGTGCCAGCAGCTCCACAGGAATTCGTCACGGGGAGCTGTTTTTT	CASSSTGIRHGELFF
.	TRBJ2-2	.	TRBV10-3	TGTGCCATCAGTGAGAGGGGAAAGAACACCGGGGAGCTGTTTTTT	CAISERGKNTGELFF
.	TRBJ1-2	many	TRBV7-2	TGTGCCAGCAGCTACATTAGCACCAGCGGCTACACCTTC	CASSYISTSGYTF
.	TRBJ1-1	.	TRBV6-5	TGTGCCAGCAGGTACACAGGGCTCGGGACTGAAGCTTTCTTT	CASRYTGLGTEAFF
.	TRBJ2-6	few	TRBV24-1	TGTGCCACCAGTGATTCCGGGGCCAACGTCCTGACTTTC	CATSDSGANVLTF
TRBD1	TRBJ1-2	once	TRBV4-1	TGCGCCAGCAGCCGACAACAGGGGTCGGGCTACACCTTC	CASSRQQGSGYTF
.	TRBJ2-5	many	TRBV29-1	TGCAGCGTTTCCGACAGGAGAGATAAAGAGACCCAGTACTTC	CSVSDRRDKETQYF
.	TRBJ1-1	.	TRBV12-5	TGTGCTAGTGGTTTGACAAACAGGGCTGAAGCTTTCTTT	CASGLTNRAEAFF
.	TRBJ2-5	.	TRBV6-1	TGTGCCAGCGCAGTTCCGGGACACCTCCAAGAGACCCAGTACTTC	CASAVPGHLQETQYF
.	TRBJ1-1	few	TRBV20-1	TGCAGTGCTAGCGGGGACCCGAACACTGAAGCTTTCTTT	CSASGDPNTEAFF
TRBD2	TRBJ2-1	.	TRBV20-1	TGCAGTGCCCAGCGGGGGAGTGCCTACAATGAGCAGTTCTTC	CSAQRGSAYNEQFF
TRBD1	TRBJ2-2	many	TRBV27	TGTGCCAGCAGACCAGGGGGTAGCTACACCGGGGAGCTGTTTTTT	CASRPGGSYTGELFF